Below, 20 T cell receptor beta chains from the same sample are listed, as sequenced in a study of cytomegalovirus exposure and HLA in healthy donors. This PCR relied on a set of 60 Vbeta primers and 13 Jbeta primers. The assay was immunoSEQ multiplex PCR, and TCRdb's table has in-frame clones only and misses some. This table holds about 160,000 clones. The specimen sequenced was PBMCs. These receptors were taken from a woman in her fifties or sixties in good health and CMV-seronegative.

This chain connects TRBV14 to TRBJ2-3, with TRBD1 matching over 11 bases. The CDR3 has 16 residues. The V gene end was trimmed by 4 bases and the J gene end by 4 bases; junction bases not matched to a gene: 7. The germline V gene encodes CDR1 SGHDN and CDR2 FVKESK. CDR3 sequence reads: CASSLGTGGSPDTQYF. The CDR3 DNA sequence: TGTGCCAGCAGCCTCGGGACAGGGGGTAGCCCAGATACGCAGTATTTT.

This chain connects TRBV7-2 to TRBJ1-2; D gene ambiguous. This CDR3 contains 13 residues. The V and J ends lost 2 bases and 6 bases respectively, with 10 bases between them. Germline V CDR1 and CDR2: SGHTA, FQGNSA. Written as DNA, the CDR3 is TGTGCCAGCAGCTTAACCTCCGGGAATGGCTACACCTTC. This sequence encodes CASSLTSGNGYTF.

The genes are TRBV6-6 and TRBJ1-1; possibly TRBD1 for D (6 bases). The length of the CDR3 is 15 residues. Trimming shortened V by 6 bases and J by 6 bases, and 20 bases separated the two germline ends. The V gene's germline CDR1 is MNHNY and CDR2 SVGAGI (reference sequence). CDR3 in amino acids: CASSWGLQGPPEAFF. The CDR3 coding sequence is TGTGCCAGCAGCTGGGGCTTACAGGGTCCGCCTGAAGCTTTCTTT.

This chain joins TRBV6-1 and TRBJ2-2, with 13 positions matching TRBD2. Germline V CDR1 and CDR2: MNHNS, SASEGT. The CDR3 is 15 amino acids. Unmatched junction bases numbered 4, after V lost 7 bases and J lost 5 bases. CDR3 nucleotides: TGTGCCAGCACCCGACTAGCGGGGGGAACCGGGGAGCTGTTTTTT. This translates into CASTRLAGGTGELFF.

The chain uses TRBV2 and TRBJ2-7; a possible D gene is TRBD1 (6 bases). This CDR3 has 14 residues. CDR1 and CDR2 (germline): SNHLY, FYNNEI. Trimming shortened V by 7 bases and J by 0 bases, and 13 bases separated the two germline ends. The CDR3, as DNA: TGTGCCAGCACGCTTAGGACAGTCTCCTACGAGCAGTACTTC. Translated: CASTLRTVSYEQYF.

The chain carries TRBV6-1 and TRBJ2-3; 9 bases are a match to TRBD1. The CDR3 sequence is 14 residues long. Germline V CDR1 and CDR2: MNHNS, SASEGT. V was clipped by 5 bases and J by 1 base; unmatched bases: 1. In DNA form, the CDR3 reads TGTGCCAGCAGTCGGGACAGGGGCACAGATACGCAGTATTTT. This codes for CASSRDRGTDTQYF.

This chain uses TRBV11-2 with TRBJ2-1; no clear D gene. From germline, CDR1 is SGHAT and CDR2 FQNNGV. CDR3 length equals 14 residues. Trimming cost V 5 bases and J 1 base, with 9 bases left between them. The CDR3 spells CASSPPQSYNEQFF. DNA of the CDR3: TGTGCCAGCAGCCCCCCCCAGTCCTACAATGAGCAGTTCTTC.

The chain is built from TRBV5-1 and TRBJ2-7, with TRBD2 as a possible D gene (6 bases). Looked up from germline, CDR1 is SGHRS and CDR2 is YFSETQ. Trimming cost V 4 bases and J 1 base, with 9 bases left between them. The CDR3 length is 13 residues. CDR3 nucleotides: TGCGCCAGCAGCGGCGGGACTTCCTACGAGCAGTACTTC. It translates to CASSGGTSYEQYF.

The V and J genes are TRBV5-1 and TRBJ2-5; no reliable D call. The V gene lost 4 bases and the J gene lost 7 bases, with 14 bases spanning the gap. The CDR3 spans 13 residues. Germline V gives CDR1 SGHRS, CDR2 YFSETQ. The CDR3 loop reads CASSPRSRGTQYF. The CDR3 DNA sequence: TGCGCCAGCAGCCCCCGGTCCCGAGGGACCCAGTACTTC.

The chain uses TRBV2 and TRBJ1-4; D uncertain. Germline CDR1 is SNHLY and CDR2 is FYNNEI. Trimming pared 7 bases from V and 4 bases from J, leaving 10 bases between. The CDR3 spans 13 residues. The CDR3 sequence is CASKDGVNEKLFF. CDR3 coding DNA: TGTGCCAGCAAAGACGGGGTTAATGAAAAACTGTTTTTT.

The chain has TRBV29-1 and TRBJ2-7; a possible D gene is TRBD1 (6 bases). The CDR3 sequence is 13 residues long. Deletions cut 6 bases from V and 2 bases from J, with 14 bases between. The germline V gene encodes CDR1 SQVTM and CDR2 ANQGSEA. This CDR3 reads CSVGQGPTYEQYF. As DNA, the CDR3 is TGCAGCGTCGGCCAGGGGCCGACCTACGAGCAGTACTTC.

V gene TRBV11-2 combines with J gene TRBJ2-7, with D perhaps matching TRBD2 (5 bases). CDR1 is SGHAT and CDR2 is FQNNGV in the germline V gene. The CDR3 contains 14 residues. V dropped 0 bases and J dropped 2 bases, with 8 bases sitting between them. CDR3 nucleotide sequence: TGTGCCAGCAGCTTAGAGTTGAGGGCCTACGAGCAGTACTTC. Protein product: CASSLELRAYEQYF.

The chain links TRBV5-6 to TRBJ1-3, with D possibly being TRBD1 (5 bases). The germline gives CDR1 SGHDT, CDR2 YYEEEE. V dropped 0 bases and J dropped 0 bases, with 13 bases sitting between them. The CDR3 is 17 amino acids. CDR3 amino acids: CASSLVGRVASGNTIYF. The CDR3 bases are TGTGCCAGCAGCTTGGTGGGCAGGGTGGCCTCTGGAAACACCATATATTTT.

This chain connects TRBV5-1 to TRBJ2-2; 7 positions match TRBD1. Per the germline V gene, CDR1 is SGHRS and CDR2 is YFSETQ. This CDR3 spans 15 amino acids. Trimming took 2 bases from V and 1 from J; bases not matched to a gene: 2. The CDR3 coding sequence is TGCGCCAGCAGCTTCAGGACAGGGAACACCGGGGAGCTGTTTTTT. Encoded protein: CASSFRTGNTGELFF.

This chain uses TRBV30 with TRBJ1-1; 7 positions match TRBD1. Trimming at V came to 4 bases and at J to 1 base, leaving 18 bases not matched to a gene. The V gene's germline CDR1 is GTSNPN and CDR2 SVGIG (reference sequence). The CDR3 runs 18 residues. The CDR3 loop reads CAWKWGLGQGVWNTEAFF. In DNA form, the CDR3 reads TGTGCCTGGAAATGGGGGCTGGGGCAGGGGGTCTGGAACACTGAAGCTTTCTTT.

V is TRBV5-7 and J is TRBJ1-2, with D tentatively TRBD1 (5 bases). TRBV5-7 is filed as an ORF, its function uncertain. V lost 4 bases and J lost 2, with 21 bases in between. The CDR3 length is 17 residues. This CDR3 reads CASSPSRKGLVNYGYTF. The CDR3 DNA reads TGTGCCAGCAGCCCCTCTCGGAAGGGACTCGTCAACTATGGCTACACCTTC.

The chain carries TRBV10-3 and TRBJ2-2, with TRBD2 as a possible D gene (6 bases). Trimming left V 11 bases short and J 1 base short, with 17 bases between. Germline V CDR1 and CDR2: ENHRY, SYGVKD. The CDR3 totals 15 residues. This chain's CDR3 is CAASSLAMNTGELFF. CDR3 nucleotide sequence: TGTGCCGCATCATCCCTAGCGATGAACACCGGGGAGCTGTTTTTT.

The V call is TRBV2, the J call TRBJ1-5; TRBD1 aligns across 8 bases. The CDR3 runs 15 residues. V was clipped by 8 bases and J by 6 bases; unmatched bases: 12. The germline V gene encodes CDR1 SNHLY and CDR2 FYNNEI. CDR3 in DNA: TGTGCCAGCGAACGGCGACAGGGGATAAGTCAGCCCCAGCATTTT. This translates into CASERRQGISQPQHF.

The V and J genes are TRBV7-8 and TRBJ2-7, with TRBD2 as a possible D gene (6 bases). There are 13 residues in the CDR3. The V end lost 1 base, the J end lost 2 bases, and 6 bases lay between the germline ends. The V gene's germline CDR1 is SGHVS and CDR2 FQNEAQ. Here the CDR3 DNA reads TGTGCCAGCAGCTTAGGCGGGACCTACGAGCAGTACTTC. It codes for CASSLGGTYEQYF. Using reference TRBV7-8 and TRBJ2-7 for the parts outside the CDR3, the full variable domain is GAGVSQSPRYKVAKRGQDVALRCDPISGHVSLFWYQQALGQGPEFLTYFQNEAQLDKSGLPSDRFFAERPEGSVSTLKIQRTQQEDSAVYLCASSLGGTYEQYFGPGTRLTVT.

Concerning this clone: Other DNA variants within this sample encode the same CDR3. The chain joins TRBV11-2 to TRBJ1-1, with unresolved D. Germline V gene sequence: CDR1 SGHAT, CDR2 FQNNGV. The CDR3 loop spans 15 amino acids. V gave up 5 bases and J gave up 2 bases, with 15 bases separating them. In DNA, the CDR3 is TGTGCCAGCAGCCGATACACCGGGTCCAACACTGAAGCTTTCTTT. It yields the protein CASSRYTGSNTEAFF. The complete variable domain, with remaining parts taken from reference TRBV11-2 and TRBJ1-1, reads EAGVAQSPRYKIIEKRQSVAFWCNPISGHATLYWYQQILGQGPKLLIQFQNNGVVDDSQLPKDRFSAERLKGVDSTLKIQPAKLEDSAVYLCASSRYTGSNTEAFFGQGTRLTVV.